This T cell receptor (beta chain) came from a study of response to subunit inactivated influenza vaccine. The germline CDR1 and CDR2 sequences are MNHEY and SVGEGT. The CDR3 covers 14 residues. TCRdb re-analysed the RT-PCR reads in MiXCR, keeping a single row per CDR3 protein. The table records about 610,000 distinct CDR3 sequences, about 15% of them present only once. The study's findings and limits: Authors suggested each seasonal flu vaccination may recruit only limited numbers of new T cells.

Ten or more counts support this clonotype. Its specificity is unknown. One junction end does not reproduce the germline sequence, and a read error may be involved. This clonotype originated in a man in his fifties who received an inactivated influenza vaccine. The rearrangement uses TRBV6-2 or TRBV6-3 and TRBJ2-1, with 7 bases that match TRBD2. Source: PBMCs from blood, taken less than 13 days after vaccination. The CDR3 reads CASSSVRSLDGGIF. The CDR3 nucleotides are TGTGCCAGCAGTTCTGTAAGGTCATTGGACGGGGGGATCTTC.